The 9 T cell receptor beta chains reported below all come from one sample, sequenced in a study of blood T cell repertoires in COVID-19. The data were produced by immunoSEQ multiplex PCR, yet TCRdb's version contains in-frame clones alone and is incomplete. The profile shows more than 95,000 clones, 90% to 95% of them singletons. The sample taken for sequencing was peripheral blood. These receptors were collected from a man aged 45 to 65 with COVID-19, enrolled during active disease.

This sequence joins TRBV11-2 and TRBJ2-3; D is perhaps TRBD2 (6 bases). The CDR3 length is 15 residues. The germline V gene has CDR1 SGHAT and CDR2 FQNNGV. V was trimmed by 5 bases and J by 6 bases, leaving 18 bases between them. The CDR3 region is CASSQGSGLSDTQYF. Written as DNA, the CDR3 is TGTGCCAGCAGCCAGGGATCGGGACTTTCGGATACGCAGTATTTT.

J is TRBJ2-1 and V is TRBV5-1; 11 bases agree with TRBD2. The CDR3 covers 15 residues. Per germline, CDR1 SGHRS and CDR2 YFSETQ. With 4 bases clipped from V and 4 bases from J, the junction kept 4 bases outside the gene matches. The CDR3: CASSLTSGSYNEQFF. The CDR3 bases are TGCGCCAGCAGCCTCACTAGCGGGAGTTACAATGAGCAGTTCTTC.

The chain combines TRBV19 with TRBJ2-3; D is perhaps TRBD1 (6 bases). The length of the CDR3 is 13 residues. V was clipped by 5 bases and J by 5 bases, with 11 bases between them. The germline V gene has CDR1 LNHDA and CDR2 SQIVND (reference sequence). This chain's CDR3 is CASSGTQGDTQYF. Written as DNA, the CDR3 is TGTGCCAGTAGTGGAACACAGGGAGATACGCAGTATTTT.

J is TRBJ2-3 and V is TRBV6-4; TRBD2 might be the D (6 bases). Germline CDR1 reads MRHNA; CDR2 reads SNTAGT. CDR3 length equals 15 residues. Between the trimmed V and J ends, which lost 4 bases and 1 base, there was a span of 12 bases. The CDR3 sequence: CASSAGGGGTDTQYF. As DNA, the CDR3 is TGTGCCAGCAGTGCCGGGGGTGGAGGCACAGATACGCAGTATTTT.

This CDR3 is CASSFLAGGSWANEQFF. The DNA of the CDR3 is TGTGCCAGCAGCTTCTTAGCGGGAGGAAGTTGGGCCAATGAGCAGTTCTTC. The gene calls are TRBV7-9 and TRBJ2-1, with 10 bases that match TRBD2. From germline, CDR1 is SEHNR and CDR2 FQNEAQ (reference sequence). V lost 3 bases and J lost 6; bases outside the gene matches: 11. The CDR3 consists of 17 residues.

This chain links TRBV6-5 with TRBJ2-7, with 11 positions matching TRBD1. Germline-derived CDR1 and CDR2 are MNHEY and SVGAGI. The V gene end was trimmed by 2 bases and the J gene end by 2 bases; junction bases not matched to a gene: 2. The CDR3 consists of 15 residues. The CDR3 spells CASSYGTGGAYEQYF. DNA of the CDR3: TGTGCCAGCAGTTACGGGACAGGGGGTGCCTACGAGCAGTACTTC.

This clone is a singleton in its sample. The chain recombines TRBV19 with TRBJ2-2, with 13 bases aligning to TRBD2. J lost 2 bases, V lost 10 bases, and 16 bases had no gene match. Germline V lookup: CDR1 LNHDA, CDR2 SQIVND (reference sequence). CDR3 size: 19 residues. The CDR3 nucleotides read TGTGCCACCTCAAGCGGAGCCCCGGGACTAGCGGGAAACACCGGGGAGCTGTTTTTT. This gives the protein CATSSGAPGLAGNTGELFF.

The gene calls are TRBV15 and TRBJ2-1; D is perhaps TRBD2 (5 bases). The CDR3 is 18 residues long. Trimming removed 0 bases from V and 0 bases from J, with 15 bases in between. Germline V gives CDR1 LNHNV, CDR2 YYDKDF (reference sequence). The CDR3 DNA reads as TGTGCCACCAGCAGAGAAGTTGGCGGGTCGAGCTCCTACAATGAGCAGTTCTTC. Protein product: CATSREVGGSSSYNEQFF.

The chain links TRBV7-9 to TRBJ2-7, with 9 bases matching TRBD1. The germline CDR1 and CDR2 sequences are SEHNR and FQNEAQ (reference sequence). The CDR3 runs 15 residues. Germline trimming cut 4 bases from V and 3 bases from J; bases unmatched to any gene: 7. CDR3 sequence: CASSSSGTGRYEQYF. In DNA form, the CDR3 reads TGTGCCAGCAGCTCCTCCGGGACAGGGCGCTACGAGCAGTACTTC.